This T cell receptor (beta chain) was documented in a study of shared clonotypes between healthy human individuals. V dropped 1 base and J dropped 7 bases, with 7 bases sitting between them. The germline V gene has CDR1 SGHDN and CDR2 FVKESK. The CDR3 loop spans 13 amino acids. This table comes from immunoSEQ multiplex PCR, and its TCRdb copy is limited to in-frame clones, with some not included. In the table there are some 680,000 clones, less than 80% of which are singletons. This clone was seen a few times. The TCR comes from a woman aged 30 to 39 in good health. This chain uses TRBV14 with TRBJ2-2; tentative D call: TRBD2 (6 bases). Specimen: memory CD4+ T cells sorted from blood. Subset: CD45RA-negative fraction. CDR3 coding DNA: TGTGCCAGCAGCCAAGGACTAGACGGGGAGCTGTTTTTT. Its translation: CASSQGLDGELFF.